A selection of T cell receptor beta chains follows, all from one sample in a study of monozygotic twins with inflammatory bowel disease. TCRdb re-analyzed the 5' RACE reads; it lists each CDR3 protein once, without DNA. In total, the table holds about 330,000 distinct CDR3 sequences. The sequencing input was blood. The source is a human donor with ulcerative colitis or Crohn's disease, or a healthy co-twin of an affected twin (not recorded which). Both conserved end residues are part of each CDR3.

v_gene	j_gene	CDR3aa
TRBV7-8	TRBJ2-1	CASSLVPGLAGASGEQFF
TRBV7-9	TRBJ2-3	CASSDTSTDTQYF
TRBV11-2	TRBJ2-3	CASSQAGARTDTQYF
TRBV4-1	TRBJ1-5	CASSQLGGRGSQPQHF
TRBV5-1	TRBJ2-1	CASSYPDREVGEQFF
TRBV11-3	TRBJ2-7	CASSPPGFDEQYF
TRBV10-3	TRBJ2-7	CAISGGPFSYEQYF
TRBV4-3	TRBJ2-1	CASSQGNTATLNEQFF
TRBV9	TRBJ2-4	CASSSEGTTIQYF
TRBV28	TRBJ1-6	CASSLAGQVVSPLHF
TRBV6-1	TRBJ1-5	CASSPRDRGRTQPQHF
TRBV11-2	TRBJ2-3	CASSGRDRVTDTQYF
TRBV7-2	TRBJ1-1	CASSLPGTANTEAFF